One sample yielded the 6 T cell receptor beta chains listed below, sequenced in a study of CD8+CD57+ T cells in acquired aplastic anemia. According to the study, genomic DNA was the template for TCR beta VDJ and CDR3 profiling. TCRdb re-analysed the reads in MiXCR, keeping a single row per CDR3 protein. The repertoire has 150,000 to 200,000 distinct CDR3 sequences, around 50% of them found once; the top ten carry about 1.2%. It was patients with CD8+CD57+ cell expansion by flow cytometry who were chosen for sequencing. Sequencing input: sorted CD4+, CD8+, or CD8+CD57+ T cells (not recorded which) from PBMCs. Source of these receptors: a human donor with aplastic anemia.

V usage is TRBV24-1 and J usage is TRBJ2-5; 8 bases are a match to TRBD1. The CDR3 sequence is 18 residues long. The J segment lost 4 bases and the V segment lost 1 base, leaving 13 bases of the junction unmatched. Germline assignment: CDR1 KGHDR and CDR2 SFDVKD. The CDR3 sequence: CATSDFFPDRASRETQYF. CDR3 bases: TGTGCCACCAGTGATTTCTTCCCGGACAGGGCCTCCCGAGAGACCCAGTACTTC.

This clonotype was observed at least ten times. J is TRBJ2-5 and V is TRBV10-1; the match to TRBD1 covers 8 bases. The V and J ends lost 11 bases and 1 base, in that order; junction bases with no gene match: 21. Germline values: CDR1 WNHNN, CDR2 SYGVQD (reference sequence). This CDR3 is built from 18 residues. The CDR3 DNA is TGCGCCGCACCCCCAAGGACAGGGCTACCCCTCTCCCAAGAGACCCAGTACTTC. This gives the protein CAAPPRTGLPLSQETQYF.

This clonotype was detected only a few times. The chain recombines TRBV7-3 with TRBJ2-1; the D is unclear. CDR3 size: 13 residues. Trimming took off 2 bases at V and 11 bases at J, with 13 bases between the two ends. CDR1 is SGHTA, CDR2 FQGTGA, per germline. DNA of the CDR3: TGTGCCAGCAGCTTAGACGAAGACACTAAGCAGTTCTTC. It codes for CASSLDEDTKQFF.

This chain uses TRBV4-1 with TRBJ1-2; tentative D call: TRBD1 (5 bases). The ends were cut back, 3 bases at V and 6 bases at J, with 17 bases in the middle. Per the germline V gene, CDR1 is MGHRA and CDR2 is YSYEKL. There are 15 residues in the CDR3. In nucleotides, the CDR3 is TGCGCCAGCAGCCATGATCCGGGGGGTCGGGATGGCTACACCTTC. This codes for CASSHDPGGRDGYTF.

There are many counts of this clonotype. The V and J genes are TRBV5-6 and TRBJ1-1; perhaps TRBD1 as D (5 bases). The CDR3 has 14 residues. Trimming took off 1 base at V and 5 bases at J, with 12 bases between the two ends. CDR1 is SGHDT, CDR2 YYEEEE, per germline. CDR3 amino acids: CASSLLGPGTEAFF. DNA of the CDR3: TGTGCCAGCAGCTTGTTGGGGCCGGGTACTGAAGCTTTCTTT. The full variable domain, with the rest looked up from reference TRBV5-6 and TRBJ1-1, is DAGVTQSPTHLIKTRGQQVTLRCSPKSGHDTVSWYQQALGQGPQFIFQYYEEEERQRGNFPDRFSGHQFPNYSSELNVNALLLGDSALYLCASSLLGPGTEAFFGQGTRLTVV.

The sample holds many counts of this clonotype. The V gene is TRBV5-4, the J gene TRBJ2-2; D not resolved. The V and J ends lost 0 bases and 4 bases respectively, with 10 bases between them. The CDR3 runs 15 residues. The germline gives CDR1 SGHNT, CDR2 YYREEE (reference sequence). Written as DNA, the CDR3 is TGTGCCAGCAGCTTGGTGGGATCGGTCACCGGGGAGCTGTTTTTT. Translated: CASSLVGSVTGELFF.